This TCR beta chain was sequenced during a study of response to subunit inactivated influenza vaccine. General study points: Few additional T cells are recruited per seasonal influenza vaccination, authors suggested.

Remarks on this clonotype: Its specificity is unknown.

Trimming took off 3 bases at V and 6 bases at J, with 12 bases between the two ends. Germline V gene sequence: CDR1 SGDLS, CDR2 YYNGEE. The CDR3 length is 14 residues. TCRdb itself ran the RT-PCR reads through MiXCR, one entry per CDR3 protein. The sample comprises approximately 170,000 distinct CDR3 sequences, around 14% of which are singletons, and approximately 30% rests with the top ten. The sequence derives from a man aged 50 or older who received an inactivated influenza vaccine. The chain links TRBV9 to TRBJ2-2; D gene ambiguous. The sample here was CD8+ T cells sorted from PBMCs, taken roughly 5 days after vaccination. The CDR3 loop reads CASSAPFGAGELFF. In DNA form, the CDR3 reads TGTGCCAGCAGCGCCCCTTTTGGGGCCGGGGAGCTGTTTTTT.